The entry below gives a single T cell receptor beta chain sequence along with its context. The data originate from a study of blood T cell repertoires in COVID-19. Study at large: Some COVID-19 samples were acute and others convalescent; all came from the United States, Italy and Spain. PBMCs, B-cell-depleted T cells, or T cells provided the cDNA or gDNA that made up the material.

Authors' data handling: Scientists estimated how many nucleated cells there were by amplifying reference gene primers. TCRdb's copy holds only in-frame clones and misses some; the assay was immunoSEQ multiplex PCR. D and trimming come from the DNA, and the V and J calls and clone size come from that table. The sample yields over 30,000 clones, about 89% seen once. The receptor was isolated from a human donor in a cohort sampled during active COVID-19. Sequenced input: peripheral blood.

The CDR3 is CASSFGDREEAFF. CDR3 nucleotides: TGTGCCAGCAGCTTCGGGGACAGGGAAGAAGCTTTCTTT. V is TRBV7-2 and J is TRBJ1-1; 9 nucleotides line up with TRBD1. The CDR3 length is 13 residues. CDR1 SGHTA and CDR2 FQGNSA come from the germline V gene. The V segment lost 3 bases and the J segment 8 bases; nucleotides outside the gene matches: 4.